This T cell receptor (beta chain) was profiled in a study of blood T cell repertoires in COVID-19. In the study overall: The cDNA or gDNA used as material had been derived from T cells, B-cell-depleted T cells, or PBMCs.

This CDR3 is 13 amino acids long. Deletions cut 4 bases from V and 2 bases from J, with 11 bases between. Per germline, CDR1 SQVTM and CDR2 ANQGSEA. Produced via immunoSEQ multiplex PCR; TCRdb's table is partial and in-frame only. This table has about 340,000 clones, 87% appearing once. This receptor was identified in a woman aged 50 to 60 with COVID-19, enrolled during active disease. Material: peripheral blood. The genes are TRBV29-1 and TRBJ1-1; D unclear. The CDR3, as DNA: TGCAGCGTTGGGGGAGGGCTAAACACTGAAGCTTTCTTT. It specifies CSVGGGLNTEAFF.